The clone carrying this T cell receptor beta chain appeared a few times. This record comes from a study of control samples from healthy donors and cancer patients. Trimming stripped 2 bases from V and 8 bases from J, with 10 bases between. The CDR3 contains 13 residues. Germline V gives CDR1 GTSNPN, CDR2 SVGIG (reference sequence). The table came from immunoSEQ multiplex PCR; TCRdb's copy has only in-frame clones and leaves some out. This sample carries more than 50,000 clones, around 85% of them seen once, and the ten largest clones take 4.5% to 7%. This receptor was identified in a man between 35 and 55 years old in good health. The chain couples TRBV30 to TRBJ1-6; D is undetermined. The sequenced sample was blood. The CDR3: CAWSFRRDSPLHF. In DNA, the CDR3 is TGTGCCTGGAGTTTTCGGAGGGATTCACCCCTCCACTTT.